Shown below are 5 T cell receptor beta chains from a single sample sequenced in a study of blood T cell repertoires in COVID-19. The assay was immunoSEQ multiplex PCR, and TCRdb's table has in-frame clones only and misses some. The data hold some 110,000 clones, with roughly 88% observed a single time. Sequenced sample: peripheral blood. These receptors came from a human donor in a cohort sampled during active COVID-19.

In the case of this clone: This same CDR3 is encoded by further DNA sequences in the sample. The rearrangement links TRBV18 to TRBJ1-3; D call uncertain. Germline CDR1 KGHSH, CDR2 LQKENI. The CDR3 extends over 15 amino acids. The V and J ends lost 6 bases and 2 bases respectively, with 14 bases between them. The chain's CDR3 is CASSPGGGTGNTIYF. CDR3 nucleotide sequence: TGTGCCAGCTCCCCCGGAGGCGGGACTGGAAACACCATATATTTT.

The V and J genes are TRBV9 and TRBJ1-2, with 9 bases that match TRBD1. The CDR3 sequence is 13 residues long. In germline, CDR1 is SGDLS, CDR2 YYNGEE. J lost 4 bases, V lost 4 bases, and 2 bases had no gene match. This CDR3 is CASSTDRGYGYTF. The CDR3 DNA follows: TGTGCCAGCAGCACGGACAGGGGCTATGGCTACACCTTC.

The chain couples TRBV9 to TRBJ2-7; 7 bases align to TRBD2. The CDR3 consists of 14 residues. CDR1 and CDR2 from the germline V gene are SGDLS and YYNGEE. With 4 bases clipped from V and 6 bases from J, the junction kept 10 bases outside the gene matches. This CDR3 is CASSLTSGGREQYF. As DNA, the CDR3 is TGTGCCAGCAGCTTAACCTCGGGGGGACGCGAGCAGTACTTC.

The chain carries TRBV2 and TRBJ2-3; D not resolved. Germline V CDR1 and CDR2: SNHLY, FYNNEI. The CDR3 spans 14 residues. V lost 6 bases to trimming and J lost 4 bases, with 14 bases between them. The CDR3 DNA sequence: TGTGCCAGCAGGGGCGCCACTTCCGCAGATACGCAGTATTTT. Translating it yields CASRGATSADTQYF.

CDR3 nucleotide sequence: TGCGCCAGCAGCTTGGGGAGGAACACCGGGGAGCTGTTTTTT. Translation gives CASSLGRNTGELFF. The rearrangement joins TRBV5-1 to TRBJ2-2; D gene ambiguous. This CDR3 is built from 14 residues. CDR1 is SGHRS and CDR2 is YFSETQ in the germline V gene. V lost 0 bases to trimming and J lost 1 base, with 4 bases between them.